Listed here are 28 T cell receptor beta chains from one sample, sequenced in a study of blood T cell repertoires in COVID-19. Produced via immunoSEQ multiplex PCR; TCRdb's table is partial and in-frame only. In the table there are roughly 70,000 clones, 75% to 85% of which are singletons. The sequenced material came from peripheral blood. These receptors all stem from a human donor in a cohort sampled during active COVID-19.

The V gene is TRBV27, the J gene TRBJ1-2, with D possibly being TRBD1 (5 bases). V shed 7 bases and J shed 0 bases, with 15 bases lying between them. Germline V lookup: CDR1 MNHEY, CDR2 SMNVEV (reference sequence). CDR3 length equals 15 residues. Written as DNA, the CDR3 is TGTGCCAGCACCCAGATGGGGGGACCTAACTATGGCTACACCTTC. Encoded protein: CASTQMGGPNYGYTF.

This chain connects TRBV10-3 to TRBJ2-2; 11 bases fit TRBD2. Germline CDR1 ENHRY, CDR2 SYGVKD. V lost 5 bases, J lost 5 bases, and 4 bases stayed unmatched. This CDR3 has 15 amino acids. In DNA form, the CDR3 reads TGTGCCATCAGTCTAGCGGGAGGAGGGACCGGGGAGCTGTTTTTT. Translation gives CAISLAGGGTGELFF.

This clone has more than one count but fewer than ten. This chain's CDR3 is CASSEPGTREKLFF. The CDR3 DNA reads TGTGCCAGCAGTGAGCCGGGGACTCGTGAAAAACTGTTTTTT. The J gene is TRBJ1-4, the V gene TRBV2; tentatively, D is TRBD1 (5 bases). Germline values: CDR1 SNHLY, CDR2 FYNNEI. CDR3 size: 14 residues. The germline V and J ends were trimmed by 3 bases and 7 bases, with 12 bases remaining between them.

DNA of the CDR3: TGTGCCAGCGGGGAACCGGGACAGGGGGTTTACGAGCAGTACTTC. Protein: CASGEPGQGVYEQYF. The chain couples TRBV25-1 to TRBJ2-7; 11 bases map to TRBD1. The CDR3 has 15 residues. Germline lookup yields CDR1 MGHDK and CDR2 SYGVNS. Trimming cost V 8 bases and J 4 bases; bases outside gene matches: 10.

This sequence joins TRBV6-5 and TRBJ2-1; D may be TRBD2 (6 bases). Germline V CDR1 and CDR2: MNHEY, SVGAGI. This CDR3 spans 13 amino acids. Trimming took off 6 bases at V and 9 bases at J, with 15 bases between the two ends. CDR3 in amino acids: CASRTRLGGEQFF. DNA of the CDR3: TGTGCCAGCAGGACTAGGTTGGGGGGTGAGCAGTTCTTC.

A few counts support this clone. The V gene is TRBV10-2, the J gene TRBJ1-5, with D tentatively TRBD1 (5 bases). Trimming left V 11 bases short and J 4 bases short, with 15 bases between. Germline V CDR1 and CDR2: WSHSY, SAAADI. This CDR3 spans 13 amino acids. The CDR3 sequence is CAGGGTENQPQHF. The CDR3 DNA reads TGCGCCGGGGGAGGGACGGAAAATCAGCCCCAGCATTTT.

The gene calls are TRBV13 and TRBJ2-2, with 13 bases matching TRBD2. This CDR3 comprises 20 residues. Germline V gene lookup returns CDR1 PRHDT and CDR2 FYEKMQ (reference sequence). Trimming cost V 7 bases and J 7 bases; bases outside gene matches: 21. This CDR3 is CASTLGRTSGRLVRSGELFF. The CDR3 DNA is TGTGCCAGCACCCTAGGACGGACTAGCGGGAGATTGGTTCGGAGCGGGGAGCTGTTTTTT. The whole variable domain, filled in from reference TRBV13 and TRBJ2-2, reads AAGVIQSPRHLIKEKRETATLKCYPIPRHDTVYWYQQGPGQDPQFLISFYEKMQSDKGSIPDRFSAQQFSDYHSELNMSSLELGDSALYFCASTLGRTSGRLVRSGELFFGEGSRLTVL.

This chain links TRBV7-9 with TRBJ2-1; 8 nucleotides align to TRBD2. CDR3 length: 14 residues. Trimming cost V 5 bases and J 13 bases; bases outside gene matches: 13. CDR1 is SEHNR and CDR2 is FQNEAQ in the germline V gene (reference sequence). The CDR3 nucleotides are TGTGCCAGCAGCCCTCTCACGGGAGGGCCGCGTCAGTTCTTC. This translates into CASSPLTGGPRQFF. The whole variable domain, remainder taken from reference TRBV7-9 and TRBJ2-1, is DTGVSQNPRHKITKRGQNVTFRCDPISEHNRLYWYRQTLGQGPEFLTYFQNEAQLEKSRLLSDRFSAERPKGSFSTLEIQRTEQGDSAMYLCASSPLTGGPRQFFGPGTRLTVL.

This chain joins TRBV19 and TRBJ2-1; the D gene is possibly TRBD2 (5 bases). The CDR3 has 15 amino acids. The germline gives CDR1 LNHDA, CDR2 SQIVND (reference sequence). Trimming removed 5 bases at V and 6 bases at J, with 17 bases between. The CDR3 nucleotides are TGTGCCAGTAGTGCGCTTGAACTAGGATCCAATGAGCAGTTCTTC. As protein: CASSALELGSNEQFF.

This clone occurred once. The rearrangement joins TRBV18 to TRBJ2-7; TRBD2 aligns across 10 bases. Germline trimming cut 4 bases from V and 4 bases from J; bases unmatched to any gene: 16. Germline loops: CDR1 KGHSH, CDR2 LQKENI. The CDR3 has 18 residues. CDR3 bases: TGTGCCAGCTCACAGAATGCCCAGGGAGCGGGAGGGCTATACGAGCAGTACTTC. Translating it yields CASSQNAQGAGGLYEQYF.

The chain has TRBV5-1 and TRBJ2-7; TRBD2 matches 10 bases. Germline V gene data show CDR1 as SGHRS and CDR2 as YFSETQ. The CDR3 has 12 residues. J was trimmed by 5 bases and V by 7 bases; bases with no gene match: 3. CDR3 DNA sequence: TGCGCCAGCGGGCTAGCGGGAGACGAGCAGTACTTC. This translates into CASGLAGDEQYF.

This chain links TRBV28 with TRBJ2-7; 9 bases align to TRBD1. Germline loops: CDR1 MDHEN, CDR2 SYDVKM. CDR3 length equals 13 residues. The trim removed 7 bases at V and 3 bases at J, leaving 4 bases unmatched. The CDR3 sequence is CASTLTGGYEQYF. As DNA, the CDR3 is TGTGCCAGCACCCTGACAGGGGGCTACGAGCAGTACTTC.

The DNA for the CDR3 is TGTGCCAGCAGCGAGATAGATGTAAGAAGCTCCTACGAGCAGTACTTC. The encoded protein is CASSEIDVRSSYEQYF. The V and J genes are TRBV7-8 and TRBJ2-7; no definite D call. Germline CDR1 is SGHVS and CDR2 is FQNEAQ. V lost 5 bases, J lost 0 bases, and 17 bases lay in between. The CDR3 extends over 16 amino acids.

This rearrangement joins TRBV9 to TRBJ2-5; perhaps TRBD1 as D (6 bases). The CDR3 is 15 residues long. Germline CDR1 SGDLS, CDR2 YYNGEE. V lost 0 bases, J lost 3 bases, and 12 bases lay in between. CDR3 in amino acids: CASSVVKGDKETQYF. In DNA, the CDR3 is TGTGCCAGCAGCGTAGTGAAGGGGGATAAAGAGACCCAGTACTTC.

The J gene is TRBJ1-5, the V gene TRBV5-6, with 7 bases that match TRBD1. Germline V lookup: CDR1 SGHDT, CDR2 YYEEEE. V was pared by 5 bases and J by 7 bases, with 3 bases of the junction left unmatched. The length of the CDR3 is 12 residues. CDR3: CASSTGDQPQHF. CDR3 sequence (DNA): TGTGCCAGCAGTACAGGGGACCAGCCCCAGCATTTT.

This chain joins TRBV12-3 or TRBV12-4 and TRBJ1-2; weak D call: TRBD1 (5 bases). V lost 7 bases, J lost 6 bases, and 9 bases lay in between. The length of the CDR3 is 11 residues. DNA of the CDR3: TGTGCCAGCACCCCGGACAATGGCTACACCTTC. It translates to CASTPDNGYTF.

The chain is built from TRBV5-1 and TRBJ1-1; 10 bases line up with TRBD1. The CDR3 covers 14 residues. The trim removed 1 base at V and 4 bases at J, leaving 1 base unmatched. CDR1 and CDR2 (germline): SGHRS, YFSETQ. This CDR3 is CASSLRTGGTEAFF. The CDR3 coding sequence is TGCGCCAGCAGCTTGCGGACAGGGGGCACTGAAGCTTTCTTT.

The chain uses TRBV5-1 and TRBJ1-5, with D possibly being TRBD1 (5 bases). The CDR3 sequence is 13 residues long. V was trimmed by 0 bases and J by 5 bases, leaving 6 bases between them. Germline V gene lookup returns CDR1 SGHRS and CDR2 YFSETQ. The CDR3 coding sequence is TGCGCCAGCAGCTTGGGGGGGGATCAGCCCCAGCATTTT. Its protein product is CASSLGGDQPQHF. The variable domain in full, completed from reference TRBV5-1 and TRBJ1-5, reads KAGVTQTPRYLIKTRGQQVTLSCSPISGHRSVSWYQQTPGQGLQFLFEYFSETQRNKGNFPGRFSGRQFSNSRSEMNVSTLELGDSALYLCASSLGGDQPQHFGDGTRLSIL.

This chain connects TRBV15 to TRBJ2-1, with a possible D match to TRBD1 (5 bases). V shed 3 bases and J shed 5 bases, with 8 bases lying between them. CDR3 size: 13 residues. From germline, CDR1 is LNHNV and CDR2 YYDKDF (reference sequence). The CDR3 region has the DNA TGTGCCACCAGCAGGGACAAACACAATGAGCAGTTCTTC. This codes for CATSRDKHNEQFF.

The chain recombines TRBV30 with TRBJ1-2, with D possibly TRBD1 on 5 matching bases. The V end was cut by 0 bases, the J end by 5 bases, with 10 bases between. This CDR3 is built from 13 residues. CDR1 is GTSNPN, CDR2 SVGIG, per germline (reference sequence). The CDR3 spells CAWSVRGEYGYTF. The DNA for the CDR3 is TGTGCCTGGAGTGTACGGGGGGAGTATGGCTACACCTTC.

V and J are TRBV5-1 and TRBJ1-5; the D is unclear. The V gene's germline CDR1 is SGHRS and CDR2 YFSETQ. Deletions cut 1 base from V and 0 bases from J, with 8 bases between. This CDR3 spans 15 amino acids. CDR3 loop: CASSLSGSSNQPQHF. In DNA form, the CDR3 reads TGCGCCAGCAGCTTGAGCGGCAGTAGCAATCAGCCCCAGCATTTT. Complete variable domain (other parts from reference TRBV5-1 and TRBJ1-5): KAGVTQTPRYLIKTRGQQVTLSCSPISGHRSVSWYQQTPGQGLQFLFEYFSETQRNKGNFPGRFSGRQFSNSRSEMNVSTLELGDSALYLCASSLSGSSNQPQHFGDGTRLSIL.

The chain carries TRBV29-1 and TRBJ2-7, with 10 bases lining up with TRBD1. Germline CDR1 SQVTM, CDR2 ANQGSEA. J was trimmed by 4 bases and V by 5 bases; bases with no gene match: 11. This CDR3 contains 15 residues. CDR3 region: CSVSSGTGVLYEQYF. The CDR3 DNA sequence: TGCAGCGTTTCGTCTGGGACAGGGGTTTTGTACGAGCAGTACTTC.

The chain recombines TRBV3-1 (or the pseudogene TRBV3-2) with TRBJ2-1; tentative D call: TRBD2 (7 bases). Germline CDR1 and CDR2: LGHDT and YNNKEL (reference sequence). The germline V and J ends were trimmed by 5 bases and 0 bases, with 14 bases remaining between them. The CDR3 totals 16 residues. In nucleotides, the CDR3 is TGTGCCAGCAGCACCCGAGGGGGGGGCTCCTACAATGAGCAGTTCTTC. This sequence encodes CASSTRGGGSYNEQFF.

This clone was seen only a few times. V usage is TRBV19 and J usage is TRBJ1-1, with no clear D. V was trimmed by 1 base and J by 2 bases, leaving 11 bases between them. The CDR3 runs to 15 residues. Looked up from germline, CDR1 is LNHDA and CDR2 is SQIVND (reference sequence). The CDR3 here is CASSIAPALNTEAFF. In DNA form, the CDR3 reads TGTGCCAGTAGTATAGCCCCAGCGCTTAACACTGAAGCTTTCTTT.

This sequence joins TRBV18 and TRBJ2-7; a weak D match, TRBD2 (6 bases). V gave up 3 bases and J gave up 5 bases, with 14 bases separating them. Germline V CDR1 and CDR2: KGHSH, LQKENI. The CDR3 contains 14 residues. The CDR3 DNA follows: TGTGCCAGCTCACCCTTCGGGAGAACGGACGAGCAGTACTTC. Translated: CASSPFGRTDEQYF.

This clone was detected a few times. CDR3 sequence reads: CASSFGHEQYF. As DNA, the CDR3 is TGTGCCAGCAGCTTTGGCCACGAGCAGTACTTC. The chain is built from TRBV5-4 and TRBJ2-7; unclear D gene. This CDR3 comprises 11 residues. CDR1 and CDR2 (germline): SGHNT, YYREEE (reference sequence). Trimming shortened V by 2 bases and J by 5 bases, and 5 bases separated the two germline ends.

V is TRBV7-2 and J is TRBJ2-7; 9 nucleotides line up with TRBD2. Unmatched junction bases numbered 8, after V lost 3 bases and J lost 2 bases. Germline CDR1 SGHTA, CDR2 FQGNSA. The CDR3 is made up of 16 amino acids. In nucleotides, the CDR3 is TGTGCCAGCAGCTTGCTAGCGGGATGGGGGCCCTACGAGCAGTACTTC. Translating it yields CASSLLAGWGPYEQYF.

The CDR3 spells CASSTTGGNTIYF. The CDR3 coding sequence is TGTGCCAGCAGCACTACAGGCGGAAACACCATATATTTT. The rearrangement links TRBV5-4 to TRBJ1-3, with D possibly TRBD1 on 5 matching bases. Trimming pared 4 bases from V and 4 bases from J, leaving 9 bases between. Germline-derived CDR1 and CDR2 are SGHNT and YYREEE (reference sequence). This CDR3 contains 13 residues.